A selection of T cell receptor beta chains follows, all from one sample in a study of human T cells and chemical hapten exposure. TCRdb re-called the RACE reads through MiXCR, storing one row per CDR3 protein. The sample has fewer than 300,000 distinct CDR3 sequences; about 9% are singletons. The sample in question was whole blood, obtained in connection with sensitization to the hapten diphenylcyclopropenone (DPC). Receptors originate from a woman aged 35 to 49 with alopecia areata. Some clones in this sample may be carry-over from other donors' samples. CDR3s include the opening cysteine and the closing phenylalanine or tryptophan. Each record gives: clone size, J gene, D gene, V gene, CDR3 length, CDR3 DNA, CDR3 protein. The D gene is left open where the match is weak. Clone size is stated in some rows and not others, as once, few, many or a class when expanded.

abundance: -; j_gene: TRBJ1-5; d_gene: -; v_gene: TRBV7-2; len: 15; CDR3nt: TGTGCCAGCAGCTTAGCGGGGACTAGCAATCAGCCCCAGCATTTT; CDR3aa: CASSLAGTSNQPQHF
abundance: few; j_gene: TRBJ1-5; d_gene: -; v_gene: TRBV12-3/TRBV12-4; len: 14; CDR3nt: TGTGCCAGCAGTTTAGGAGGGGTGGTTTCGCCCCAGCATTTT; CDR3aa: CASSLGGVVSPQHF
abundance: -; j_gene: TRBJ2-7; d_gene: -; v_gene: TRBV15; len: 15; CDR3nt: TGTGCCACCAGCAGAGAGGCGGGGTCCTCCTACGAGCAGTACTTC; CDR3aa: CATSREAGSSYEQYF
abundance: few; j_gene: TRBJ2-2; d_gene: -; v_gene: TRBV6-2/TRBV6-3; len: 14; CDR3nt: TGTGCCAGCAGTTACGGCGGGAACACCGGGGAGCTGTTTTTT; CDR3aa: CASSYGGNTGELFF
abundance: few; j_gene: TRBJ1-2; d_gene: -; v_gene: TRBV28; len: 16; CDR3nt: TGTGCCAGCAGAGAAGGATCAGGCACCTCAATCTATGGCTACACCTTC; CDR3aa: CASREGSGTSIYGYTF
abundance: few; j_gene: TRBJ1-2; d_gene: -; v_gene: TRBV4-3; len: 17; CDR3nt: TGCGCCAGCAGCCAAGATTGGGGGAGCGGCGGGGAGTATGGCTACACCTTC; CDR3aa: CASSQDWGSGGEYGYTF
abundance: -; j_gene: TRBJ2-2; d_gene: -; v_gene: TRBV14; len: 14; CDR3nt: TGTGCCAGCAGCCACGCGACTGGGGCCGGGGAGCTGTTTTTT; CDR3aa: CASSHATGAGELFF
abundance: few; j_gene: TRBJ1-3; d_gene: TRBD1; v_gene: TRBV7-2; len: 17; CDR3nt: TGTGCCAGCAGCCCCAGACAGGGTCTCAACTCTGGAAACACCATATATTTT; CDR3aa: CASSPRQGLNSGNTIYF
abundance: -; j_gene: TRBJ1-5; d_gene: -; v_gene: TRBV6-5; len: 15; CDR3nt: TGTGCCAGCAGTTACTCGCTTGCCGATAATCAGCCCCAGCATTTT; CDR3aa: CASSYSLADNQPQHF
abundance: few; j_gene: TRBJ2-1; d_gene: -; v_gene: TRBV20-1; len: 16; CDR3nt: TGCAGTGCTAGAGATCCCGCGGGGAGCTCCTACAATGAGCAGTTCTTC; CDR3aa: CSARDPAGSSYNEQFF
abundance: -; j_gene: TRBJ2-1; d_gene: TRBD2; v_gene: TRBV5-1; len: 17; CDR3nt: TGCGCCAGCAGCACCCTTCCTAGCGGGCTCTCCTACAATGAGCAGTTCTTC; CDR3aa: CASSTLPSGLSYNEQFF
abundance: many; j_gene: TRBJ2-3; d_gene: -; v_gene: TRBV14; len: 14; CDR3nt: TGTGCCAGCAGCCAAGGGTCCCTAACAGATACGCAGTATTTT; CDR3aa: CASSQGSLTDTQYF
abundance: -; j_gene: TRBJ1-1; d_gene: -; v_gene: TRBV6-2/TRBV6-3; len: 16; CDR3nt: TGTGCCAGCAGACCCCGCAGGGGTGCGGGGAACACTGAAGCTTTCTTT; CDR3aa: CASRPRRGAGNTEAFF
abundance: few; j_gene: TRBJ1-1; d_gene: -; v_gene: TRBV28; len: 13; CDR3nt: TGTGCCAGCAGTTTACCAGGGATAACTGAAGCTTTCTTT; CDR3aa: CASSLPGITEAFF
abundance: many; j_gene: TRBJ2-2; d_gene: -; v_gene: TRBV7-2; len: 13; CDR3nt: TGTGCCAGCAGCCAAAGGGGGACCGGGGAGCTGTTTTTT; CDR3aa: CASSQRGTGELFF
abundance: many; j_gene: TRBJ2-7; d_gene: -; v_gene: TRBV29-1; len: 12; CDR3nt: TGCAGCGTCAGGCGGCAGGGGCTACGGATCTACTTC; CDR3aa: CSVRRQGLRIYF
abundance: -; j_gene: TRBJ2-1; d_gene: -; v_gene: TRBV5-6; len: 14; CDR3nt: TGTGCCAGCTGCCAAATACGAGCCCACAATGAGCAGTTCTTC; CDR3aa: CASCQIRAHNEQFF
abundance: few; j_gene: TRBJ2-1; d_gene: -; v_gene: TRBV6-2/TRBV6-3; len: 16; CDR3nt: TGTGCCAGCAGTTACGGGGTTGTGGGGGCTTACAATGAGCAGTTCTTC; CDR3aa: CASSYGVVGAYNEQFF
abundance: -; j_gene: TRBJ2-1; d_gene: TRBD2; v_gene: TRBV3-1; len: 14; CDR3nt: TGTGCCAGCAGCCAAGGGCCGGGGAGGGGTGAGCAGTTCTTC; CDR3aa: CASSQGPGRGEQFF
abundance: -; j_gene: TRBJ2-3; d_gene: TRBD1; v_gene: TRBV5-6; len: 16; CDR3nt: TGTGCCAGCAGCACACCGGGACAGGGCGACACAGATACGCAGTATTTT; CDR3aa: CASSTPGQGDTDTQYF
abundance: many; j_gene: TRBJ2-7; d_gene: TRBD2; v_gene: TRBV28; len: 15; CDR3nt: TGTGCCAGCATTACAGGGGCTAGCGGGGACTACGAGCAGTACTTC; CDR3aa: CASITGASGDYEQYF
abundance: -; j_gene: TRBJ1-6; d_gene: -; v_gene: TRBV10-3; len: 15; CDR3nt: TGTGCCATCACTGGGAGTTTAGGGGCTAATTCACCCCTCCACTTT; CDR3aa: CAITGSLGANSPLHF
abundance: once; j_gene: TRBJ2-1; d_gene: -; v_gene: TRBV30; len: 13; CDR3nt: TGTGCCTTTGGACAGAGCTCCTACAATGAGCAGTTCTTC; CDR3aa: CAFGQSSYNEQFF
abundance: many; j_gene: TRBJ2-1; d_gene: TRBD1; v_gene: TRBV10-3; len: 15; CDR3nt: TGTGCCATCAGGTCCCGGGACAGGGGGCTGGTTGAGCAGTTCTTC; CDR3aa: CAIRSRDRGLVEQFF
abundance: many; j_gene: TRBJ2-7; d_gene: TRBD2; v_gene: TRBV20-1; len: 15; CDR3nt: TGCAGTGCTGACCACACTAGCGGGAGAGCCTACGAGCAGTACTTC; CDR3aa: CSADHTSGRAYEQYF
abundance: -; j_gene: TRBJ2-5; d_gene: TRBD2; v_gene: TRBV4-3; len: 16; CDR3nt: TGCGCCAGCAGCCATACTGCTAGCGGGAGAACTGAGACCCAGTACTTC; CDR3aa: CASSHTASGRTETQYF
abundance: few; j_gene: TRBJ1-2; d_gene: TRBD1; v_gene: TRBV2; len: 13; CDR3nt: TGTGCCAGCAGTGAAAGGGACAGGCTACTGAACACCTTC; CDR3aa: CASSERDRLLNTF
abundance: -; j_gene: TRBJ2-3; d_gene: -; v_gene: TRBV3-1; len: 20; CDR3nt: TGTGCCAGCAGCGGCCGTCTTGCTTTGGGAGATGTCCCTAGCACAGATACGCAGTATTTT; CDR3aa: CASSGRLALGDVPSTDTQYF
abundance: few; j_gene: TRBJ2-5; d_gene: -; v_gene: TRBV7-2; len: 17; CDR3nt: TGTGCCAGCAGCTTAAATGACGGGCCCCCGGTTAAGGGGACCCAGTACTTC; CDR3aa: CASSLNDGPPVKGTQYF
abundance: -; j_gene: TRBJ1-2; d_gene: -; v_gene: TRBV18; len: 16; CDR3nt: TGTGCCAGCTCACCCGCCAGTGGGACGAAAAACTATGGCTACACCTTC; CDR3aa: CASSPASGTKNYGYTF
abundance: many; j_gene: TRBJ2-2; d_gene: -; v_gene: TRBV14; len: 16; CDR3nt: TGTGCCAGCAGCCAGGGGGCTAGGTGGAACGCCGGGGAGCTGTTTTTT; CDR3aa: CASSQGARWNAGELFF
abundance: few; j_gene: TRBJ1-5; d_gene: -; v_gene: TRBV27; len: 12; CDR3nt: TGTGCCAGCGGGCAGCATAATCAGCCCCAGCATTTT; CDR3aa: CASGQHNQPQHF
abundance: once; j_gene: TRBJ2-1; d_gene: -; v_gene: TRBV6-1; len: 14; CDR3nt: TGTGCCAGCAGTGTCCCCCCGCGGGCCAATGAGCAGTTCTTC; CDR3aa: CASSVPPRANEQFF
abundance: few; j_gene: TRBJ2-5; d_gene: -; v_gene: TRBV5-1; len: 12; CDR3nt: TGCGCCAGCAGCACGTACCTGGAGACCCAGTACTTC; CDR3aa: CASSTYLETQYF
abundance: -; j_gene: TRBJ2-3; d_gene: -; v_gene: TRBV7-8; len: 15; CDR3nt: TGTGCCAGCAGCTTAGTGGGGACCTCCACAGATACGCAGTATTTT; CDR3aa: CASSLVGTSTDTQYF
abundance: -; j_gene: TRBJ2-3; d_gene: -; v_gene: TRBV20-1; len: 14; CDR3nt: TGCAGTTCCCTCTTGGGGGTTAACACAGATACGCAGTATTTT; CDR3aa: CSSLLGVNTDTQYF
abundance: few; j_gene: TRBJ2-7; d_gene: -; v_gene: TRBV6-6; len: 15; CDR3nt: TGTGCCAGCAGTCCCTTTTCGTCCAGCTCCTACGAGCAGTACTTC; CDR3aa: CASSPFSSSSYEQYF